Sequencing of this T cell receptor (beta chain) was carried out in a study of T cells after yellow fever vaccination (dated by TCRdb to the late 2010s). Regarding the study in general: Libraries from fractions with low cell numbers were prepared with the SMART-Seq v4 Ultra Low Input RNA kit. Bulk TCR alpha and beta repertoires were sequenced longitudinally to track T-cell clones before and after primary and booster YFV17D yellow fever vaccination. The cohort comprised two healthy male donors, one aged 18 to 29 and one aged 30 to 39 years. Blood samples were taken at several timepoints before and after primary and secondary immunization, and bulk PBMC replicates and cell subsets were isolated. Findings and caveats that apply to the study as a whole: After the booster, most of the clones that had expanded following primary vaccination were detected again (roughly 97% of CD4 and 80% to 90% of CD8), which suggests that memory was broadly maintained. Because the study included only a couple of donors, the extent to which the findings can be generalized is limited. The secondary T-cell response was weaker than the primary response but faster, peaking on day 5 instead of day 15. A small share of clonotypes occurred in both CD4 and CD8 compartments, likely arising from convergent recombination. Computational filtering was required because FACS-sorted repertoires could contain abundant contaminating clonotypes from the bulk population.

Taken with the paper, the label for treatment or condition translates to: live attenuated yellow fever vaccine strain. At each blood-draw timepoint, two biological replicates of bulk PBMCs were collected. A standard Ficoll-Paque protocol was used to isolate PBMCs from peripheral blood. TriZol was used to extract RNA from bulk PBMCs, from CD4 and CD8 fractions, and from dextramer-positive and dextramer-negative fractions. TCR cDNA was made using 5'RACE template switching, a step that added a universal primer site and unique molecular identifiers. Priming of cDNA synthesis was performed from both the TCR alpha and TCR beta constant segments. Libraries were amplified in two PCR steps, with sample barcodes and sequencing adapters added in the second step. Sequencing of the libraries was done on either Illumina HiSeq 2500 (2x100 bp) or NovaSeq (2x150 bp). As for how the authors treated the data: Reads were demultiplexed and collapsed into UMI consensus sequences with MIGEC, and V(D)J alignment was performed with MiXCR. Vaccine-responding clonotypes were identified with edgeR using replicate PBMC samples, with FDR below 0.01 and a log2 fold change above 5 up to day 15 being required. Each bulk clonotype received a CD4 or CD8 identity based on whether the sequenced CD4 or CD8 repertoire contained that clonotype at higher abundance. The public reads were run again by TCRdb, first through fastp at Q25 and then through MiXCR, and only productive beta chains were kept. Identical CDR3 proteins give one entry, which carries the most common genes and DNA. In this record, the V and J calls reflect TCRdb's handling and not the investigators' own analysis. Recorded for this sample are roughly 500,000 distinct CDR3 sequences; roughly a fifth of them occurred a single time. The top ten clones comprise more than 13% of the sample.

In the case of this clonotype: The specificity of this receptor is unknown. Per-base qualities were not stored, and no clone one base away is much larger.

The germline V gene (reference sequence) supplies CDR1 DFQATT and CDR2 SNEGSKA. V is shortened by 3 bases, J by 3 bases, and the region joining them spans 18 bases. The CDR3 numbers 15 residues from cysteine through phenylalanine. Of all the DNA, just the CDR3 is kept, 45 bases in frame from base 1. The specimen was PBMCs, collected 15 days after the yellow fever booster vaccination. In this chain, TRBV20-1 is recombined with TRBJ2-7; TRBD1 is a possible D gene, resting on 5 matching bases. The receptor was isolated from a man aged 30 to 39 who received the YFV17D yellow fever vaccine. CDR3 region: CSASPDIPLHYEQYF. The nucleotide sequence is TGCAGTGCTAGCCCGGACATACCTTTACACTACGAGCAGTACTTC.